The source of this TCR beta chain is a study of PD-1 blockade in mismatch repair-deficient tumors. Study-level points and caveats: Tumor-resident clones, often absent from pretreatment blood, expanded after pembrolizumab and then contracted.

The CDR3 covers 15 residues. V lost 5 bases and J 0 bases, leaving 11 bases between the germline ends. CDR1 MNHEY and CDR2 SMNVEV come from the germline V gene (reference sequence). TCRdb keeps only in-frame clones here, not all; method: immunoSEQ multiplex PCR. The sample lists tens of thousands of clones; about 82% were seen once. This clone was found a few times. Its antigen is unidentified. The chain has TRBV27 and TRBJ1-5, with D unclear. The clonotype comes from an adult with mismatch repair-deficient cancer. The sample consisted of peripheral blood, taken 44 weeks after starting pembrolizumab. DNA for the CDR3: TGTGCCAGCAGTCGCGGCGCGGGTAGCAATCAGCCCCAGCATTTT. It encodes CASSRGAGSNQPQHF.